These 5 T cell receptor beta chains share one sample of origin, sequenced in a study of cytomegalovirus exposure and HLA in healthy donors. This table comes from immunoSEQ multiplex PCR, and its TCRdb copy is limited to in-frame clones, with some not included. The sample carries around 300,000 clones, more than 75% recorded once. The specimen sequenced was PBMCs. These receptors were taken from a woman aged 18-29 years in good health and CMV-seronegative.

The chain joins TRBV5-6 to TRBJ2-5, with 7 bases matching TRBD2. Trimming at V came to 0 bases and at J to 4 bases, leaving 3 bases not matched to a gene. CDR1 and CDR2 from the germline V gene are SGHDT and YYEEEE. This CDR3 is 14 amino acids long. The CDR3 sequence: CASSLGLALETQYF. In nucleotides, the CDR3 is TGTGCCAGCAGCTTGGGACTAGCCCTAGAGACCCAGTACTTC. Supplemented by reference TRBV5-6 and TRBJ2-5, the full variable domain reads DAGVTQSPTHLIKTRGQQVTLRCSPKSGHDTVSWYQQALGQGPQFIFQYYEEEERQRGNFPDRFSGHQFPNYSSELNVNALLLGDSALYLCASSLGLALETQYFGPGTRLLVL.

The chain has TRBV2 and TRBJ2-5; D might be TRBD2 (5 bases). The CDR3 is 12 amino acids. Trimming stripped 3 bases from V and 4 bases from J, with 6 bases between. The germline V gene has CDR1 SNHLY and CDR2 FYNNEI. CDR3 sequence: CASSDRGETQYF. The CDR3 bases are TGTGCCAGCAGTGACCGGGGAGAGACCCAGTACTTC.

The J gene is TRBJ1-5, the V gene TRBV30; D is ambiguous. Germline loops: CDR1 GTSNPN, CDR2 SVGIG (reference sequence). Trimming pared 3 bases from V and 1 base from J, leaving 10 bases between. This CDR3 has 14 residues. The CDR3 DNA is TGTGCCTGGAGCCTGCGGAGGAGCAATCAGCCCCAGCATTTT. It translates to CAWSLRRSNQPQHF.

The gene calls are TRBV27 and TRBJ2-1; a weak D match, TRBD2 (6 bases). CDR3 size: 13 residues. Per germline, CDR1 MNHEY and CDR2 SMNVEV (reference sequence). The germline V and J ends were trimmed by 3 bases and 7 bases, with 10 bases remaining between them. The CDR3 coding sequence is TGTGCCAGCAGTTTTGGGACTCCAAATGAGCAGTTCTTC. It specifies CASSFGTPNEQFF.

The V call is TRBV5-1, the J call TRBJ2-7, with 10 bases fitting TRBD1. Germline loops: CDR1 SGHRS, CDR2 YFSETQ. There are 17 residues in the CDR3. V was clipped by 4 bases and J by 7 bases; unmatched bases: 17. CDR3 in DNA: TGCGCCAGCAGCCACATACGGACTTCGGGGACAGGGGAAGAGCAGTACTTC. Translation: CASSHIRTSGTGEEQYF.